The rows below give T cell receptor beta chains drawn from one sample of a study of cytomegalovirus exposure and HLA in healthy donors. Data came from immunoSEQ multiplex PCR; TCRdb stores just in-frame clones and leaves some out. Among 95,000 or so clones listed, about two thirds were seen once. Sequenced: PBMCs. These receptors all come from a woman aged 45-65 years in good health and CMV-seropositive. The CDR3 runs from the conserved cysteine through the conserved F or W. A D gene is named only where the DNA matches it firmly. Clone size is stated in some rows and not others, as once, few, many or a class when expanded.

d_gene	v_gene	j_gene	abundance	CDR3aa	CDR3nt
NA	TRBV7-2	TRBJ1-2	NA	CASSLPSDIYYGYTF	TGTGCCAGCAGCTTACCTTCCGACATTTACTATGGCTACACCTTC
TRBD1	TRBV19	TRBJ2-3	NA	CASSIHDRGADTQYF	TGTGCCAGTAGTATACACGACAGGGGCGCAGATACGCAGTATTTT
NA	TRBV6-6	TRBJ1-4	few	CASSYSMEQGFEKLFF	TGTGCCAGCAGTTACTCGATGGAGCAGGGTTTTGAAAAACTGTTTTTT
NA	TRBV12-1	TRBJ2-7	few	CASRLASGSQVEQYF	TGTGCCAGCAGACTGGCGTCCGGGAGTCAGGTCGAGCAGTACTTC
TRBD2	TRBV4-3	TRBJ2-2	NA	CASSQETGTSSGELFF	TGCGCCAGCAGCCAAGAGACCGGGACTAGCTCCGGGGAGCTGTTTTTT
TRBD2	TRBV19	TRBJ2-5	NA	CASSSLPGLAGGLGETQYF	TGTGCCAGTAGTTCCCTTCCGGGACTAGCGGGAGGGCTGGGGGAGACCCAGTACTTC
NA	TRBV7-9	TRBJ1-1	NA	CASSLKRGSEAFF	TGTGCCAGCAGCCTCAAACGGGGGTCTGAAGCTTTCTTT
NA	TRBV19	TRBJ2-7	NA	CATRGTAFYEQYF	TGTGCCACTCGCGGGACAGCTTTCTACGAGCAGTACTTC
TRBD2	TRBV7-3	TRBJ2-2	NA	CASSLLGLAGAGGELFF	TGTGCCAGCAGCTTATTGGGACTAGCGGGAGCTGGCGGGGAGCTGTTTTTT
NA	TRBV4-1	TRBJ1-1	few	CASSQLIQGRKSEAFF	TGCGCCAGCAGCCAACTTATACAGGGTAGGAAATCTGAAGCTTTCTTT
TRBD2	TRBV18	TRBJ2-5	once	CASSGGGLAVGETQYF	TGTGCCAGCTCCGGAGGGGGACTAGCGGTCGGAGAGACCCAGTACTTC
TRBD2	TRBV5-5	TRBJ2-7	NA	CASSWAAGGGSYEQYF	TGTGCCAGCAGCTGGGCGGCGGGGGGCGGCTCCTACGAGCAGTACTTC